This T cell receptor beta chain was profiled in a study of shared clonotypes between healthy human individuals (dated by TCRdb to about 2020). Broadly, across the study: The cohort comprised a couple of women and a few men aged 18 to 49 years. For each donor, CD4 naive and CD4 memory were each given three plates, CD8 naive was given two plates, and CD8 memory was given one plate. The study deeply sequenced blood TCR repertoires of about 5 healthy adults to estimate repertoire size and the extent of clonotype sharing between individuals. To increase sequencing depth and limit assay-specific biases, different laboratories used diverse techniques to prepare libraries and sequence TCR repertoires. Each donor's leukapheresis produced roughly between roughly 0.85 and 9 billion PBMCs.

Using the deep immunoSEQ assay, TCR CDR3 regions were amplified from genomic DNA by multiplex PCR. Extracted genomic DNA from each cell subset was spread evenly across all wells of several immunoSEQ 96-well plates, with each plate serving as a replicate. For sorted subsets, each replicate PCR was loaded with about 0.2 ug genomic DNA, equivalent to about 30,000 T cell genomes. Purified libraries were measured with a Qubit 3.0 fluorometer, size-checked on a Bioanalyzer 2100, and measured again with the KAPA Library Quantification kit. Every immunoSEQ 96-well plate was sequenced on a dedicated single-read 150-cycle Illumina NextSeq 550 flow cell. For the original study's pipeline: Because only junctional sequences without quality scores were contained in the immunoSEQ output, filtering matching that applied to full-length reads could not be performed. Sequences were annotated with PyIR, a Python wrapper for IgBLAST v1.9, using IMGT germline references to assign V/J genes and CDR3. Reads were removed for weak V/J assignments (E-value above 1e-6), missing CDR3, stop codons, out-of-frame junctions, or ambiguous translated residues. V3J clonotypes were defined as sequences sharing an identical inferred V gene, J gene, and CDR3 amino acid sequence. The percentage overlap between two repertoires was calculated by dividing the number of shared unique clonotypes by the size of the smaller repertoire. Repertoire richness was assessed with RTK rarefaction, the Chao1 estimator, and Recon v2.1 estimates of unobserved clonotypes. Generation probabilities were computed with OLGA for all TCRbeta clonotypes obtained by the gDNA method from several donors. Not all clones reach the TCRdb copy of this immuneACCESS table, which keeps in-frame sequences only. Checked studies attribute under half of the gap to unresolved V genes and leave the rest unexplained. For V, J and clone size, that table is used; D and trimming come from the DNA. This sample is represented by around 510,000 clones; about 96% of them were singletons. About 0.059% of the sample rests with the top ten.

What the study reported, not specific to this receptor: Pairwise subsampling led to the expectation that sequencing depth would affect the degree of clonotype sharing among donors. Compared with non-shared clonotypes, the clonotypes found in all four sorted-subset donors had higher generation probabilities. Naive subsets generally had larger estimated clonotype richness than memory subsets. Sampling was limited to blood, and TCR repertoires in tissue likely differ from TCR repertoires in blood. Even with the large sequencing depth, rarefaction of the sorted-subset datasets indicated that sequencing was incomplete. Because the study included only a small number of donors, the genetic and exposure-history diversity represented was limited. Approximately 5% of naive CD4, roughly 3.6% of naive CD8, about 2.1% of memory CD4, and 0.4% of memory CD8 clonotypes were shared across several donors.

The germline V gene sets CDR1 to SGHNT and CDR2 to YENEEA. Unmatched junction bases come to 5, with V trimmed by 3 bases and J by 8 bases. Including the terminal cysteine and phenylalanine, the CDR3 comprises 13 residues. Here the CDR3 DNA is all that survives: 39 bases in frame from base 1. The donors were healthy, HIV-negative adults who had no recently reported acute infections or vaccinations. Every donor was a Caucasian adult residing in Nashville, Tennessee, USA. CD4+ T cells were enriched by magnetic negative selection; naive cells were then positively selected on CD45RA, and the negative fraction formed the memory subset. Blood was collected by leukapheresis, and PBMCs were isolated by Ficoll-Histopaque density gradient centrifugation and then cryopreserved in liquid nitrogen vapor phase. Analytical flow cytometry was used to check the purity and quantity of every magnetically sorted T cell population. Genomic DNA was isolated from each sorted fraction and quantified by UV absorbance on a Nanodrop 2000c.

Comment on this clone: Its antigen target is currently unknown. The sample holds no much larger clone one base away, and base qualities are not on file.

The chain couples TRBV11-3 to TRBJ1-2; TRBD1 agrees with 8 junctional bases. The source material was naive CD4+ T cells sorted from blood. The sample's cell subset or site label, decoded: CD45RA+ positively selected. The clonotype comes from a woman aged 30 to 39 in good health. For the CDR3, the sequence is CASSFDRGGGYTF. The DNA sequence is TGTGCCAGCAGCTTCGACAGGGGAGGAGGCTACACCTTC.